What follows are 20 T cell receptor beta chains derived from one specimen sequenced in a study of shared T cell receptors in the human thymus. Only in-frame clones appear in the TCRdb table, and some are missing; sequencing was by immunoSEQ multiplex PCR. This sample has hundreds of thousands of clones, with approximately 89% found just once. The sample was also reused in another study, on human thymus T cells.

The sequenced material came from thymocytes. Source of these receptors: a boy in the first two years of life with a congenital heart defect.

The rearrangement uses TRBV27 and TRBJ2-5; no firm D call. This CDR3 comprises 13 residues. Germline lookup yields CDR1 MNHEY and CDR2 SMNVEV (reference sequence). V lost 3 bases and J 4 bases, leaving 9 bases between the germline ends. As DNA, the CDR3 is TGTGCCAGCAGTTTGAATCCCGGAGAGACCCAGTACTTC. This codes for CASSLNPGETQYF.

The chain combines TRBV28 with TRBJ2-7; TRBD1 is a possible D gene (6 bases). V was pared by 9 bases and J by 4 bases, with 19 bases between. This CDR3 is 14 amino acids long. CDR1 is MDHEN and CDR2 is SYDVKM in the germline V gene. CDR3 sequence: CASRARGDRYEQYF. The CDR3 DNA is TGTGCCAGTAGAGCCAGGGGTGACCGGTACGAGCAGTACTTC.

J is TRBJ2-7 and V is TRBV30; weak D call: TRBD1 (5 bases). The CDR3 is 14 amino acids. Looked up from germline, CDR1 is GTSNPN and CDR2 is SVGIG (reference sequence). The germline V and J ends were trimmed by 0 bases and 2 bases, with 11 bases remaining between them. DNA for the CDR3: TGTGCCTGGAGTGTTGACAGCCTTACCTACGAGCAGTACTTC. Its protein product is CAWSVDSLTYEQYF.

V is TRBV2 and J is TRBJ1-5; TRBD1 is a possible D gene (6 bases). V was trimmed by 2 bases and J by 2 bases, leaving 13 bases between them. The CDR3 has 16 residues. CDR1 and CDR2 from the germline V gene are SNHLY and FYNNEI. CDR3: CASSERGGEGNQPQHF. The CDR3 nucleotides are TGTGCCAGCAGTGAAAGGGGGGGAGAAGGCAATCAGCCCCAGCATTTT. Supplemented by reference TRBV2 and TRBJ1-5, the full variable domain reads EPEVTQTPSHQVTQMGQEVILRCVPISNHLYFYWYRQILGQKVEFLVSFYNNEISEKSEIFDDQFSVERPDGSNFTLKIRSTKLEDSAMYFCASSERGGEGNQPQHFGDGTRLSIL.

The chain is built from TRBV10-3 and TRBJ2-5; tentative D call: TRBD1 (7 bases). V was clipped by 3 bases and J by 4 bases, with 18 bases between them. CDR1 ENHRY and CDR2 SYGVKD come from the germline V gene. The length of the CDR3 is 16 residues. CDR3 nucleotides: TGTGCCATCAGTGACGTTCGGCAGGGGGGAGGAGAGACCCAGTACTTC. Protein sequence: CAISDVRQGGGETQYF.

The genes are TRBV4-1 and TRBJ2-3; 10 bases agree with TRBD2. Germline V gene lookup returns CDR1 MGHRA and CDR2 YSYEKL. The CDR3 covers 19 residues. J was trimmed by 2 bases and V by 1 base; bases with no gene match: 12. The CDR3 reads CASSQARASGGVNTDTQYF. The DNA of the CDR3 is TGCGCCAGCAGCCAAGCTAGGGCTAGCGGGGGCGTAAACACAGATACGCAGTATTTT.

This rearrangement joins TRBV4-2 to TRBJ1-1; tentative D call: TRBD1 (5 bases). The CDR3 covers 15 residues. CDR1 LGHNA and CDR2 YNFKEQ come from the germline V gene. Trimming took off 0 bases at V and 0 bases at J, with 8 bases between the two ends. CDR3 amino acids: CASSQDQGLNTEAFF. The CDR3 region has the DNA TGTGCCAGCAGCCAAGACCAGGGCTTGAACACTGAAGCTTTCTTT.

CDR3 DNA: TGCAGCGTTGACCGGGACAGGGTTACTGAAGCTTTCTTT. Its protein product is CSVDRDRVTEAFF. The rearrangement links TRBV29-1 to TRBJ1-1, with TRBD1 matching over 9 bases. J gave up 5 bases and V 3 bases, and 4 bases lay outside the gene matches. The CDR3 is made up of 13 amino acids. CDR1 and CDR2 from the germline V gene are SQVTM and ANQGSEA.

This chain links TRBV18 with TRBJ2-5; 7 bases agree with TRBD2. The ends lost 2 bases at V and 1 base at J; junction bases unmatched: 7. CDR1 is KGHSH and CDR2 is LQKENI in the germline V gene. This CDR3 comprises 16 residues. CDR3 bases: TGTGCCAGCTCACCAAAGCCCCGGACTAGCCAAGAGACCCAGTACTTC. Amino acids: CASSPKPRTSQETQYF. Full variable domain (outside the CDR3, taken from reference TRBV18 and TRBJ2-5): NAGVMQNPRHLVRRRGQEARLRCSPMKGHSHVYWYRQLPEEGLKFMVYLQKENIIDESGMPKERFSAEFPKEGPSILRIQQVVRGDSAAYFCASSPKPRTSQETQYFGPGTRLLVL.

This clone was recorded once. This chain links TRBV27 with TRBJ1-5, with a weak D call TRBD1 (6 bases). Germline assignment: CDR1 MNHEY and CDR2 SMNVEV (reference sequence). This CDR3 is 13 amino acids long. The V and J ends lost 5 bases and 3 bases respectively, with 8 bases between them. The CDR3 DNA reads TGTGCCAGCAGTAAGGGGGACAATCAGCCCCAGCATTTT. This encodes CASSKGDNQPQHF.

V is TRBV5-1 and J is TRBJ2-3, with TRBD2 matching over 7 bases. Trimming at V came to 2 bases and at J to 4 bases, leaving 7 bases not matched to a gene. This CDR3 spans 15 amino acids. The germline V gene encodes CDR1 SGHRS and CDR2 YFSETQ. This CDR3 is CASSFPAGRSDTQYF. The CDR3 DNA reads TGCGCCAGCAGCTTCCCAGCGGGGAGATCAGATACGCAGTATTTT.

This chain connects TRBV19 to TRBJ1-2, with 8 bases lining up with TRBD1. CDR3 length: 13 residues. Germline trimming cut 5 bases from V and 3 bases from J; bases unmatched to any gene: 2. CDR1 is LNHDA, CDR2 SQIVND, per germline (reference sequence). The CDR3 sequence: CASSQQGDYGYTF. As DNA, the CDR3 is TGTGCCAGTAGTCAACAGGGGGACTATGGCTACACCTTC.

This clone was recorded a few times. The chain combines TRBV28 with TRBJ1-1, with unresolved D. Trimming left V 6 bases short and J 0 bases short, with 11 bases between. Per germline, CDR1 MDHEN and CDR2 SYDVKM. This CDR3 region has 14 residues. The CDR3 reads CASRPPTLNTEAFF. The CDR3 DNA follows: TGTGCCAGCAGACCTCCGACACTGAACACTGAAGCTTTCTTT.

The chain links TRBV7-9 to TRBJ2-5, with TRBD1 identical over 8 bases. This CDR3 has 16 residues. V lost 6 bases, J lost 4 bases, and 13 bases stayed unmatched. The germline gives CDR1 SEHNR, CDR2 FQNEAQ (reference sequence). Here the CDR3 reads CASREGGRGRGETQYF. The CDR3 nucleotides are TGTGCCAGCAGAGAAGGCGGCAGGGGGCGGGGAGAGACCCAGTACTTC.

This chain joins TRBV6-5 and TRBJ1-5, with 10 bases fitting TRBD1. The CDR3 spans 14 residues. Germline CDR1 reads MNHEY; CDR2 reads SVGAGI. Germline trimming cut 6 bases from V and 4 bases from J; bases unmatched to any gene: 3. The CDR3 DNA sequence: TGTGCCAGCAGAGGGACAGGGGTAAATCAGCCCCAGCATTTT. This gives the protein CASRGTGVNQPQHF.

This chain uses TRBV25-1 with TRBJ1-5; no reliable D call. This CDR3 comprises 16 residues. V lost 5 bases, J lost 0 bases, and 14 bases lay in between. The germline V gene has CDR1 MGHDK and CDR2 SYGVNS. The CDR3 loop is CASSPREGDSNQPQHF. The DNA for the CDR3 is TGTGCCAGCAGTCCAAGAGAGGGAGATAGCAATCAGCCCCAGCATTTT.

This chain uses TRBV9 with TRBJ2-3, with D tentatively TRBD2 (5 bases). There are 15 residues in the CDR3. V shed 3 bases and J shed 6 bases, with 17 bases lying between them. Germline CDR1 reads SGDLS; CDR2 reads YYNGEE. CDR3 sequence: CASSAVHLGADTQYF. CDR3 DNA sequence: TGTGCCAGCAGCGCAGTCCACCTGGGAGCGGATACGCAGTATTTT. The full variable domain, its missing parts supplied by reference TRBV9 and TRBJ2-3, is DSGVTQTPKHLITATGQRVTLRCSPRSGDLSVYWYQQSLDQGLQFLIQYYNGEERAKGNILERFSAQQFPDLHSELNLSSLELGDSALYFCASSAVHLGADTQYFGPGTRLTVL.

The chain links TRBV11-3 to TRBJ1-3, with TRBD1 identical over 9 bases. The germline CDR1 and CDR2 sequences are SGHNT and YENEEA. This CDR3 comprises 16 residues. The V gene end was trimmed by 6 bases and the J gene end by 4 bases; junction bases not matched to a gene: 10. CDR3 sequence (DNA): TGTGCCAGCAGTAAAACACAGGGGGCGCCGGGAAACACCATATATTTT. Translation: CASSKTQGAPGNTIYF.

The J gene is TRBJ2-7, the V gene TRBV28, with D perhaps TRBD1 (5 bases). This CDR3 has 13 residues. Trimming removed 5 bases from V and 3 bases from J, with 11 bases in between. Germline CDR1 MDHEN, CDR2 SYDVKM. For the CDR3, the DNA is TGTGCCAGCAGTCAAGGACACTTCTACGAGCAGTACTTC. Translation: CASSQGHFYEQYF. Looking up the rest from reference TRBV28 and TRBJ2-7 gives the full variable domain: DVKVTQSSRYLVKRTGEKVFLECVQDMDHENMFWYRQDPGLGLRLIYFSYDVKMKEKGDIPEGYSVSREKKERFSLILESASTNQTSMYLCASSQGHFYEQYFGPGTRLTVT.

The V gene is TRBV7-2, the J gene TRBJ2-7; 7 bases map to TRBD1. V gave up 5 bases and J gave up 3 bases; unmatched junction bases: 22. Germline V CDR1 and CDR2: SGHTA, FQGNSA. The CDR3 has 19 residues. In nucleotides, the CDR3 is TGTGCCAGCAGCCCTGGACAGGAATCAAGCATTGGTGTAGACTACGAGCAGTACTTC. This sequence encodes CASSPGQESSIGVDYEQYF.